This TCR beta chain was retrieved from a study of blood T cells in healthy people across ages. Study-wide findings and caveats: Diversity was higher, and naive CD4+ cells more numerous, in long-lived donors than in aged donors.

Healthy Caucasians from Russia aged about 6 to 100 served as donors. Primed by a sample-barcoded 5' primer and a J-beta primer mix, a second PCR proceeded for 7 to 11 cycles. Carrying 12 random nucleotides, a template-switch adaptor labeled each individual cDNA molecule. TCRdb used MiXCR to reprocess the 5' RACE reads, holding one entry per CDR3 protein. The sample shows under 1,000,000 distinct CDR3 sequences, 35% to 40% of them seen only once. About this clonotype: What it binds is unknown. Given a much more abundant clone one base away, this may be a read error.

The TCR originated in a man aged 18 to 29 in good health. Sequencing input: blood.

The CDR3 loop is CASSQERGGSTDTQYF. CDR3 nucleotide sequence: TGCGCCAGCAGCCAAGAACGGGGGGGGAGCACAGATACGCAGTATTTT. This rearrangement joins TRBV4-1 to TRBJ2-3, with 8 bases aligning to TRBD2. The junction had 2 bases not matched to a gene; V was cut back by 0 bases and J by 0 bases. CDR1 is MGHRA and CDR2 is YSYEKL in the germline V gene. The CDR3 consists of 16 residues.